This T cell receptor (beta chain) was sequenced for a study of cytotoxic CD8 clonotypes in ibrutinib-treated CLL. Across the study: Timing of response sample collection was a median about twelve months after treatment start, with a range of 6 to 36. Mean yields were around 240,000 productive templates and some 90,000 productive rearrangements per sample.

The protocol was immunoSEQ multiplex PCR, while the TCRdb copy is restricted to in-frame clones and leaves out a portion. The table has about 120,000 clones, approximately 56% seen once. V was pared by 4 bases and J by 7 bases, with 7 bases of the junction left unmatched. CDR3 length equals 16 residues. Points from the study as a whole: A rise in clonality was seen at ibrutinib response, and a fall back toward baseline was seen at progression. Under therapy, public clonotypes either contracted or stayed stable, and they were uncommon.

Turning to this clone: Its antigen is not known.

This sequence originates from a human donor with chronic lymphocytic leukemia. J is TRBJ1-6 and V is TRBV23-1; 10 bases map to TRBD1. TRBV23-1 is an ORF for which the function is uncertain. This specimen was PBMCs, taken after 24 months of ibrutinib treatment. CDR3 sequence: CASSRRDRGGNSPLHF. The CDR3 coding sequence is TGCGCCAGCAGTCGCCGGGACAGGGGTGGGAATTCACCCCTCCACTTT.